The source of this T cell receptor (beta chain) is a study of PD-1 blockade in classical Hodgkin lymphoma. General observations from the study: Diversity similar to that of newly diagnosed patients was seen at baseline in complete responders. Baseline TCR diversity was reportedly lower in newly diagnosed patients than healthy donors.

By sample fraction, this clone is medium-sized. Its antigen remains unknown. Relapse after autologous stem cell transplantation occurred in every patient, and brentuximab vedotin exposure varied. Produced via immunoSEQ multiplex PCR; TCRdb's table is partial and in-frame only. The data show some 22,000 clones, 74% seen once. Germline CDR1 is SGHDN and CDR2 is FVKESK. The CDR3 is 16 amino acids. Between the trimmed V and J ends, which lost 4 bases and 2 bases, there was a span of 15 bases. The chain uses TRBV14 and TRBJ2-4; no clear D gene. The sequences come from peripheral blood mononuclear cells (PBMCs), collected at baseline. This clonotype was obtained from a human donor with classical Hodgkin lymphoma. In nucleotides, the CDR3 is TGTGCCAGCAGCCTACAGCTTTCACCAACCAAAAACATTCAGTACTTC. This codes for CASSLQLSPTKNIQYF.